This T cell receptor (beta chain) was sequenced for a study of neoadjuvant nivolumab and ipilimumab in lung cancer. Germline values: CDR1 SGDLS, CDR2 YYNGEE. V lost 6 bases and J 1 base, leaving 14 bases between the germline ends. The CDR3 loop spans 15 amino acids. This clone has a handful of counts. The target antigen is unknown. TCRdb's copy holds only in-frame clones and misses some; the assay was immunoSEQ multiplex PCR. In the table there are fewer than 10,000 clones, more than 75% of which are singletons. Study results and caveats: From pretherapy to surgery, tumor richness and clonality rose with dual therapy. Pathologic regression was not significantly tied to TCR clonality. Resected tumors had greater TCR richness and clonality than uninvolved lung.

The sequencing here drew on adjacent normal lung tissue, taken after neoadjuvant nivolumab, alone or with ipilimumab, at or shortly before surgery. The V call is TRBV9, the J call TRBJ1-5, with a tentative D call TRBD1 (5 bases). This clonotype originated in an adult with non-small cell lung cancer. The CDR3 loop is CASNQGDASNQPQHF. DNA for the CDR3: TGTGCCAGCAACCAAGGGGATGCGAGCAATCAGCCCCAGCATTTT.